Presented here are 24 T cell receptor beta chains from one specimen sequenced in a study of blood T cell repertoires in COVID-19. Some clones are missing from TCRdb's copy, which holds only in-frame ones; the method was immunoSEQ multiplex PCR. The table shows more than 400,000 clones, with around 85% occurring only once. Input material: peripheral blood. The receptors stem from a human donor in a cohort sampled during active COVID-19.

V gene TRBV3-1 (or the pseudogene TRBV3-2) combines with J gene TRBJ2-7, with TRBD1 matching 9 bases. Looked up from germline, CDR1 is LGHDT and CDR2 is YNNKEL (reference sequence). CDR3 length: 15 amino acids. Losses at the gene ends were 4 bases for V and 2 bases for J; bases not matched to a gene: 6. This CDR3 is CASSPADRGTYEQYF. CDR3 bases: TGTGCCAGCAGCCCAGCGGACAGGGGAACCTACGAGCAGTACTTC.

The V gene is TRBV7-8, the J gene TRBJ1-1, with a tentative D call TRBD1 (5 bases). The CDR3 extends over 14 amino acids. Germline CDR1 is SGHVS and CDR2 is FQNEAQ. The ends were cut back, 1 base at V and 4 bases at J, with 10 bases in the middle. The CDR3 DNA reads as TGTGCCAGCAGCTTAGTCTCAGGGCGCACTGAAGCTTTCTTT. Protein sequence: CASSLVSGRTEAFF.

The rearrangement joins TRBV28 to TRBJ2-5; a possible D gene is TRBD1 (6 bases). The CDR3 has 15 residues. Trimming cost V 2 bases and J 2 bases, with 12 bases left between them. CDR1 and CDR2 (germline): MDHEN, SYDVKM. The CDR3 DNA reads TGTGCCAGCAGTTTAGACAGGTTCCTTCAAGAGACCCAGTACTTC. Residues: CASSLDRFLQETQYF.

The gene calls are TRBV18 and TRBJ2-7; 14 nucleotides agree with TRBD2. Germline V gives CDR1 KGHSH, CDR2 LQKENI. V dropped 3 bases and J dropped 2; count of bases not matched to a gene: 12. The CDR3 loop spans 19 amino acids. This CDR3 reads CASSPEEGLAGGNAYEQYF. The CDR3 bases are TGTGCCAGCTCACCCGAAGAAGGACTAGCGGGAGGCAACGCCTACGAGCAGTACTTC.

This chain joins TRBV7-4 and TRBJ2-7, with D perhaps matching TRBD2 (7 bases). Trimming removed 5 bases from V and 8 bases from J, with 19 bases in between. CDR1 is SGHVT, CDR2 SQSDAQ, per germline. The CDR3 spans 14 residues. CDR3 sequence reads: CASSTPGGGPKQYF. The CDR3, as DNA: TGTGCCAGCAGCACCCCTGGGGGGGGGCCCAAGCAGTACTTC.

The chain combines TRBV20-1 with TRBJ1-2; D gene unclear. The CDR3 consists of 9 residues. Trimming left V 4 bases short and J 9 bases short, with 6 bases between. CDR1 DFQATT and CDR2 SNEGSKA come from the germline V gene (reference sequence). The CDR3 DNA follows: TGCAGTGCTATTCCTAGCTACACCTTC. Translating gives CSAIPSYTF.

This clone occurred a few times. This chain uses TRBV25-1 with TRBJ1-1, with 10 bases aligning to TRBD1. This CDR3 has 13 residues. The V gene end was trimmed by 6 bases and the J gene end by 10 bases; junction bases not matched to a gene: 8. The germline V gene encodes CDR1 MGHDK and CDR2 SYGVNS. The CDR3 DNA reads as TGTGCCAGCAGCTGGACAGGGGGGAACAGAGCTTTCTTT. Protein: CASSWTGGNRAFF. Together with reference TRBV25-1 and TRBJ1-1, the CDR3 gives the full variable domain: EADIYQTPRYLVIGTGKKITLECSQTMGHDKMYWYQQDPGMELHLIHYSYGVNSTEKGDLSSESTVSRIRTEHFPLTLESARPSHTSQYLCASSWTGGNRAFFGQGTRLTVV.

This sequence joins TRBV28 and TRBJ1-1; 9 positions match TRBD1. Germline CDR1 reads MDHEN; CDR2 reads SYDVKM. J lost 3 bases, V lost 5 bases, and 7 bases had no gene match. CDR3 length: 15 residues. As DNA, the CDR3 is TGTGCCAGCAGTCCCGGGACAGGGAAATACACTGAAGCTTTCTTT. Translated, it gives CASSPGTGKYTEAFF.

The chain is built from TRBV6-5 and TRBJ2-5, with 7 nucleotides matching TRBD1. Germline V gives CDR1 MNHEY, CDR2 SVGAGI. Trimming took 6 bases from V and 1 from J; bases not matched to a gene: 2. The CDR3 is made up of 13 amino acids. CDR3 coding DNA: TGTGCCAGCAGAGAGGGGGCCCAAGAGACCCAGTACTTC. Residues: CASREGAQETQYF.

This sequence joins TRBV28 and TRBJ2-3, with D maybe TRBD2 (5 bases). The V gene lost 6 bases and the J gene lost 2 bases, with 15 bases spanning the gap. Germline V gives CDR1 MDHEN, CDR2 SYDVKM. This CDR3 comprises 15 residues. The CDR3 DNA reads TGTGCCAGCAGCGCGGACTCCCCTGTCACAGATACGCAGTATTTT. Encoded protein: CASSADSPVTDTQYF.

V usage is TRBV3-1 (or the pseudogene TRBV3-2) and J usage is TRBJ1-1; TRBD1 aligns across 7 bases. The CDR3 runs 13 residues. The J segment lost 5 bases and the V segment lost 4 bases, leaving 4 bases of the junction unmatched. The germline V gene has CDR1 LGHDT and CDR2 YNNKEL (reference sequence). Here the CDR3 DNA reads TGTGCCAGCAGCCGCAGGGGGTGGACTGAAGCTTTCTTT. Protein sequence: CASSRRGWTEAFF.

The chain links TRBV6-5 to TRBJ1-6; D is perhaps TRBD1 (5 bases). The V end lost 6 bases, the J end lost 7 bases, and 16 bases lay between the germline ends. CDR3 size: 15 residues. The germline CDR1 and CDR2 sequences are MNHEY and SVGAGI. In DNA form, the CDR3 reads TGTGCCAGCAGCCCCGTCGGGACTGCCAATTCACCCCTCCACTTT. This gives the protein CASSPVGTANSPLHF.

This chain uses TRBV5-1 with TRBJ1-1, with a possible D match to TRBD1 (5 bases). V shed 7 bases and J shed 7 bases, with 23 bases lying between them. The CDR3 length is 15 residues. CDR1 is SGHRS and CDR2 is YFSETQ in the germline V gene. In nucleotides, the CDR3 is TGCGCCAGCGGGTGGAGGGGAGAACCTCCGGGTGAAGCTTTCTTT. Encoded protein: CASGWRGEPPGEAFF.

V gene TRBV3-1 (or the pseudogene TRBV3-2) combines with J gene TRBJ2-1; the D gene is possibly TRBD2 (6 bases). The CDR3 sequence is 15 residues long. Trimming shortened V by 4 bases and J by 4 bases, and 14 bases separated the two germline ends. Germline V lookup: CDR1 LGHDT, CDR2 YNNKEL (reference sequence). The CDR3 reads CASSLLIGSYNEQFF. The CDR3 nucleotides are TGTGCCAGCAGCCTACTAATCGGGAGTTACAATGAGCAGTTCTTC.

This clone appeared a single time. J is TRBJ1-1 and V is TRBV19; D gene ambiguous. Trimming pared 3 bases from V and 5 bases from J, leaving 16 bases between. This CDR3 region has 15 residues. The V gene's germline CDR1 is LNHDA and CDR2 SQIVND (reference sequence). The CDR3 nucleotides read TGTGCCAGTAGTATGGGAGAACGGCCGCAGACTGAAGCTTTCTTT. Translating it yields CASSMGERPQTEAFF.

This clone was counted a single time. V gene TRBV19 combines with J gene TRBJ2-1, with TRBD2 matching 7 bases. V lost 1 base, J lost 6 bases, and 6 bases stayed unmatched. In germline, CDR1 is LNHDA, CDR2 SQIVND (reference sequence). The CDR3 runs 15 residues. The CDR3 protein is CASSIGRGRTNEQFF. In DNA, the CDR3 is TGTGCCAGTAGTATAGGGCGCGGGAGAACCAATGAGCAGTTCTTC.

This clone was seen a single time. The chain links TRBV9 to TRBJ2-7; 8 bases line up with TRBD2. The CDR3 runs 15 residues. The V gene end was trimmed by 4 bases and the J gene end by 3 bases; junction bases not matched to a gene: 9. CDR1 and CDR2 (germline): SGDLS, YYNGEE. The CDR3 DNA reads TGTGCCAGCAGCCCCCGGGGTAGCGGGATCTACGAGCAGTACTTC. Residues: CASSPRGSGIYEQYF.

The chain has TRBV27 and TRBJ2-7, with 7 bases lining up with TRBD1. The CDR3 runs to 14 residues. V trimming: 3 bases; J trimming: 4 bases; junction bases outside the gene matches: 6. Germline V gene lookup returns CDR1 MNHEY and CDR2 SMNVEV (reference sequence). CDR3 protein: CASSFLGTEYEQYF. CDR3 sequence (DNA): TGTGCCAGCAGTTTCCTCGGGACAGAATACGAGCAGTACTTC.

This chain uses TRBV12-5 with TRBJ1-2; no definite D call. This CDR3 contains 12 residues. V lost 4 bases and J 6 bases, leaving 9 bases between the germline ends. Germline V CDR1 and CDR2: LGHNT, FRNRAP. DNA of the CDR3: TGTGCTAGTGGTTCGGGTTTAGATGGCTACACCTTC. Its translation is CASGSGLDGYTF.

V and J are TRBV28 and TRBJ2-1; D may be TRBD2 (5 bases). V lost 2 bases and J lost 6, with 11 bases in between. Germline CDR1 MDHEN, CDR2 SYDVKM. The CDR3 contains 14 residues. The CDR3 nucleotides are TGTGCCAGCAGTTTACCGGGAACCACCAATGAGCAGTTCTTC. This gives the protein CASSLPGTTNEQFF.

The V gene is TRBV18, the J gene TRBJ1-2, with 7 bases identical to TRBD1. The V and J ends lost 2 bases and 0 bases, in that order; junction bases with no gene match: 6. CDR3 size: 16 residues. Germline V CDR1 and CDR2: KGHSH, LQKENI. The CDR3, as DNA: TGTGCCAGCTCACCAAAAACAGGGGTTACTAACTATGGCTACACCTTC. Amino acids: CASSPKTGVTNYGYTF.

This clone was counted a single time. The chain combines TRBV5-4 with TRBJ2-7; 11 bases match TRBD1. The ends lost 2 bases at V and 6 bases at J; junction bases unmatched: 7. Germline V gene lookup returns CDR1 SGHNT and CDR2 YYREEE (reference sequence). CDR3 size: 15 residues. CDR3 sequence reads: CASSFSGTGGGEQYF. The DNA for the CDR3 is TGTGCCAGCAGCTTTTCCGGGACAGGGGGTGGCGAGCAGTACTTC.

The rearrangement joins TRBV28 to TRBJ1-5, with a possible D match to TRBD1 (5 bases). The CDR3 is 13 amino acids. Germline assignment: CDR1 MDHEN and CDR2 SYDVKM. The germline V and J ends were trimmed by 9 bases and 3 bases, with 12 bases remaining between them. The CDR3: CASLSGINQPQHF. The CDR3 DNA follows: TGTGCCAGTCTATCAGGGATCAATCAGCCCCAGCATTTT.

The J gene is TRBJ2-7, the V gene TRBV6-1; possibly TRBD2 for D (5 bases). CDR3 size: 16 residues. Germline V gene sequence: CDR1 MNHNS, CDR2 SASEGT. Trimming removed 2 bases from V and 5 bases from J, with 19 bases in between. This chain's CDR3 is CASSETVASFPHEQYF. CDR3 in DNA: TGTGCCAGCAGTGAAACGGTGGCTAGCTTTCCCCACGAGCAGTACTTC.